This T cell receptor beta chain stems from a study of vaccination and CD4 T cells after COVID-19. At the level of the study: Convalescent donors were composed of six males and four females, of whom two were Hispanic.

The Oncomine TCR Beta short-read assay was applied to DNA of cultured CD4+ T cells. TCRdb itself ran the PCR reads through MiXCR, one entry per CDR3 protein. Of about 20,000 distinct CDR3 sequences in the sample, over 40% were seen once. Trimming pared 4 bases from V and 4 bases from J, leaving 9 bases between. This CDR3 has 13 amino acids. CDR1 is SGHNT and CDR2 is YYREEE in the germline V gene (reference sequence). Details on this clonotype: Its antigen remains unidentified.

Stated treatment: roughly nine-day PBMC culture with coronavirus spike peptide pools or control peptides (ViraFEST assay). Expanded clonotypes were found by TCR sequencing after peptide-pool stimulation (ViraFEST). Specimen: CD4+ T cells from blood, cultured in vitro. This clonotype originated in a human donor who had recovered from COVID-19. This chain connects TRBV5-4 to TRBJ1-5; D remains unclear. The CDR3 loop is CASSADKNQPQHF. DNA of the CDR3: TGTGCCAGCAGCGCGGATAAGAATCAGCCCCAGCATTTT.